This paragraph covers one TCR beta chain sequence. Antigen: not known. PCR used 60 Vbeta primers and 13 Jbeta primers. Generated by immunoSEQ multiplex PCR, the TCRdb table keeps only in-frame clones and is missing some. The sample lists around 160,000 clones; over 65% were seen once. This sample is part of a study of cytomegalovirus exposure and HLA in healthy donors. The study's findings and limits: Differences between HLA loci emerged in a later analysis of TCR association rates, with DRB1 most and HLA-C fewest. In a later analysis, approximately 15,000 TCR beta sequences were associated with HLA alleles at 0.05 false discovery rate.

Germline CDR1 is MDHEN and CDR2 is SYDVKM. Trimming removed 6 bases from V and 9 bases from J, with 14 bases in between. There are 12 residues in the CDR3. The chain employs TRBV28 and TRBJ2-5; D may be TRBD1 (5 bases). The receptor was derived from a man between 18 and 29 years old in good health and CMV-seropositive. The sample was PBMCs. CDR3 protein: CASSSGPGPQYF. The CDR3 region has the DNA TGTGCCAGCAGCTCAGGGCCCGGGCCCCAGTACTTC.